Here is one TCR beta chain with its context. Germline V gene data show CDR1 as KGHSH and CDR2 as LQKENI. The CDR3 loop spans 13 amino acids. The V and J ends lost 0 bases and 6 bases respectively, with 6 bases between them. Participants were aged about 18 to 89 years, lived in over 20 US areas, and enrolled virtually. Cohort 3 recovery required two negative PCRs, clearance, or symptom resolution. In the authors' workflow: Estimated nucleated cell counts came from reference gene primer amplification. Produced via immunoSEQ multiplex PCR; TCRdb's table is partial and in-frame only. The DNA was the basis for D and trimming; V, J and clone size are from that table. The sample consists of about 230,000 clones, around 90% of them appearing once. This record belongs to a study of blood T cell repertoires in COVID-19.

The specimen was PBMCs or T cells enriched from blood (not recorded which). The TCR was taken from a man under 40 who had recovered from COVID-19. This chain connects TRBV18 to TRBJ2-1; no reliable D call. The DNA for the CDR3 is TGTGCCAGCTCACCACCGTCTTCCAATGAGCAGTTCTTC. It codes for CASSPPSSNEQFF.